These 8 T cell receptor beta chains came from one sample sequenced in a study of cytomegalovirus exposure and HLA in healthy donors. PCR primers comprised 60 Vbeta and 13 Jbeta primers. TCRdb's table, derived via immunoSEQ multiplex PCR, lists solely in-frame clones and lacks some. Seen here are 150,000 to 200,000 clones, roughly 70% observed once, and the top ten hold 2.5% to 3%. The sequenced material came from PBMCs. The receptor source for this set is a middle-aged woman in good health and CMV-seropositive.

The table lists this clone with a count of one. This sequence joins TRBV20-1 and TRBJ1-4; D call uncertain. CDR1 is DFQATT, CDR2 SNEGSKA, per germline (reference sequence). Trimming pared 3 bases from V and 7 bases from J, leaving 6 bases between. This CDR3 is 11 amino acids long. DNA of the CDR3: TGCAGTGCTAGCACATTTGAAAAACTGTTTTTT. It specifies CSASTFEKLFF.

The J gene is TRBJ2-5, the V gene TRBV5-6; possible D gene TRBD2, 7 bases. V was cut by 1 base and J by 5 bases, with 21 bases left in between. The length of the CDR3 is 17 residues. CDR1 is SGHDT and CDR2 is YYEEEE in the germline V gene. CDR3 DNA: TGTGCCAGCAGCTTGTCCCGGGGGGCAGGGCTTGGGGAGACCCAGTACTTC. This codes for CASSLSRGAGLGETQYF.

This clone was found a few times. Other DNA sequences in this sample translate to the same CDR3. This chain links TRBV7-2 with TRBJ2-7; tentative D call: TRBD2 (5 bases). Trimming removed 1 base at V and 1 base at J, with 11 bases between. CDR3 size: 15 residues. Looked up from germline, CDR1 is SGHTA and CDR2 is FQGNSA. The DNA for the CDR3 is TGTGCCAGCAGCTTAGGGGCGGGCCGGTCCTACGAGCAGTACTTC. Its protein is CASSLGAGRSYEQYF. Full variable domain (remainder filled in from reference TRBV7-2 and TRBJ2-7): GAGVSQSPSNKVTEKGKDVELRCDPISGHTALYWYRQSLGQGLEFLIYFQGNSAPDKSGLPSDRFSAERTGGSVSTLTIQRTQQEDSAVYLCASSLGAGRSYEQYFGPGTRLTVT.

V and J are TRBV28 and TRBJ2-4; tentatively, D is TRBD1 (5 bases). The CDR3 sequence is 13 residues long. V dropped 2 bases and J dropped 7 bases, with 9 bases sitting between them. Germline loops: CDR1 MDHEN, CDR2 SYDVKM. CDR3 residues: CASSLEGVNIQYF. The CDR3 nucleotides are TGTGCCAGCAGTTTAGAAGGGGTGAACATTCAGTACTTC. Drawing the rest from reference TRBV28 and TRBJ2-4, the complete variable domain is DVKVTQSSRYLVKRTGEKVFLECVQDMDHENMFWYRQDPGLGLRLIYFSYDVKMKEKGDIPEGYSVSREKKERFSLILESASTNQTSMYLCASSLEGVNIQYFGAGTRLSVL.

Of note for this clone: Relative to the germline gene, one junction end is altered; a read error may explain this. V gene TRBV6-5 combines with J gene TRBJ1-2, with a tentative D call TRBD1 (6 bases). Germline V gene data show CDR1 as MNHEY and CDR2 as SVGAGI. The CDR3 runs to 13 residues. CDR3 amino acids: CASSLTGMDGYPF. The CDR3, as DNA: TGTGCCAGCAGCCTCACAGGGATGGATGGCTACCCCTTC.

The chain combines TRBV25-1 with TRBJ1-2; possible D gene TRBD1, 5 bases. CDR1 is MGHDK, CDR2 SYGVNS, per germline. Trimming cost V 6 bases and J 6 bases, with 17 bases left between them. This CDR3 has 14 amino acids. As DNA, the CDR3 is TGTGCCAGCAGCAGCGAAGGAGGGGTGGATGGCTACACCTTC. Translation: CASSSEGGVDGYTF.

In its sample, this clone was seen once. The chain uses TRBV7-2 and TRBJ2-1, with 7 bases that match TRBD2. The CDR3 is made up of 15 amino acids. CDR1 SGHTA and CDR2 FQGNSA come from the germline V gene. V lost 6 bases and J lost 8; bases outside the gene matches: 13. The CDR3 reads CASRPATSHRDEQFF. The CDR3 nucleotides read TGTGCCAGCAGACCGGCGACTAGCCATCGCGATGAGCAGTTCTTC.

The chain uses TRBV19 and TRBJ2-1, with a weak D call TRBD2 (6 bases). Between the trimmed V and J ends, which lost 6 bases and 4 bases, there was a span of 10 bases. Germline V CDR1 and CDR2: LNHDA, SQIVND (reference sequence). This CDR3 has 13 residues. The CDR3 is CASRAGTYNEQFF. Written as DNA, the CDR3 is TGTGCCAGTAGGGCTGGGACTTACAATGAGCAGTTCTTC.